This T cell receptor (beta chain) derives from a study of cytomegalovirus exposure and HLA in healthy donors. Germline V gene lookup returns CDR1 LGHNA and CDR2 YSLEER. V shed 0 bases, J shed 6 bases, and the junction held 7 bases outside the gene matches. This CDR3 has 16 residues. 60 Vbeta and 13 Jbeta primers were used in PCR. Measured with immunoSEQ multiplex PCR; TCRdb has only the in-frame clones, and not every one. The sample has around 200,000 clones; around 80% are singletons. This TCR was sampled from a man aged 35 to 55 in good health and CMV-seronegative. Material: PBMCs. V gene TRBV4-3 combines with J gene TRBJ2-2, with TRBD1 matching 7 bases. CDR3 in DNA: TGCGCCAGCAGCCAAGATGCAGGGGGTTGGCCCGGGGAGCTGTTTTTT. This encodes CASSQDAGGWPGELFF.